One sample yielded the 18 T cell receptor beta chains listed below, sequenced in a study of OX40 agonist ivuxolimab in advanced cancers. Method: immunoSEQ multiplex PCR; TCRdb's copy keeps in-frame clones and lacks some. The table shows just over 40,000 clones, with approximately 90% occurring only once. Material: CD4+ or CD8+ T cells sorted from blood, obtained in a trial of the OX40 agonist ivuxolimab. These receptors were obtained from an adult with an advanced solid tumor such as melanoma, head and neck, liver or kidney cancer.

The genes are TRBV10-3 and TRBJ2-1, with 12 bases that match TRBD2. Germline V CDR1 and CDR2: ENHRY, SYGVKD. Trimming at V came to 6 bases and at J to 7 bases, leaving 7 bases not matched to a gene. The CDR3 covers 15 residues. The CDR3 loop is CAISPSGLAGNEQFF. The CDR3 coding sequence is TGTGCCATCAGCCCTTCCGGACTAGCGGGAAATGAGCAGTTCTTC.

CDR3: CASTHEGRPYNEQFF. CDR3 DNA sequence: TGTGCCAGCACCCATGAGGGGCGGCCTTACAATGAGCAGTTCTTC. The V and J genes are TRBV6-5 and TRBJ2-1; TRBD1 or TRBD2 may be the D gene (5 bases each). This CDR3 is 15 amino acids long. V lost 7 bases and J 4 bases, leaving 17 bases between the germline ends. Germline V gene data show CDR1 as MNHEY and CDR2 as SVGAGI.

This chain uses TRBV28 with TRBJ1-3, with D tentatively TRBD1 (6 bases). From germline, CDR1 is MDHEN and CDR2 SYDVKM. The CDR3 loop spans 17 amino acids. Trimming took off 6 bases at V and 1 base at J, with 19 bases between the two ends. CDR3 sequence: CASSSFMGGASGNTIYF. Here the CDR3 DNA reads TGTGCCAGCAGCTCCTTCATGGGGGGCGCGTCTGGAAACACCATATATTTT. The full variable domain, completed using reference TRBV28 and TRBJ1-3, is DVKVTQSSRYLVKRTGEKVFLECVQDMDHENMFWYRQDPGLGLRLIYFSYDVKMKEKGDIPEGYSVSREKKERFSLILESASTNQTSMYLCASSSFMGGASGNTIYFGEGSWLTVV.

By share, this clone ranks as medium-sized. The chain couples TRBV18 to TRBJ1-2; D is ambiguous. V shed 0 bases and J shed 2 bases, with 10 bases lying between them. This CDR3 region has 15 residues. The V gene's germline CDR1 is KGHSH and CDR2 LQKENI. The chain's CDR3 is CASSPPGFPNYGYTF. CDR3 DNA sequence: TGTGCCAGCTCACCACCAGGCTTCCCAAACTATGGCTACACCTTC.

This clone occurred a few times. V usage is TRBV28 and J usage is TRBJ2-5; D may be TRBD1 (6 bases). Germline values: CDR1 MDHEN, CDR2 SYDVKM. Trimming removed 5 bases at V and 0 bases at J, with 19 bases between. The CDR3 covers 17 residues. The CDR3 DNA reads as TGTGCCAGCAGTGGAGACTACAGGGCAACTTACCAAGAGACCCAGTACTTC. It is translated as CASSGDYRATYQETQYF.

This clone has just one count. The chain recombines TRBV11-3 with TRBJ1-1; the D is unclear. Germline CDR1 is SGHNT and CDR2 is YENEEA. V was pared by 3 bases and J by 5 bases, with 10 bases between. The length of the CDR3 is 13 residues. The CDR3 spells CASSLRVWTEAFF. Here the CDR3 DNA reads TGTGCCAGCAGCTTGAGGGTCTGGACTGAAGCTTTCTTT.

The CDR3 sequence is CASSVSPGPYEQYF. The CDR3 DNA sequence: TGTGCCAGCAGTGTATCCCCAGGACCCTACGAGCAGTACTTC. The J gene is TRBJ2-7, the V gene TRBV6-4; D remains ambiguous. Germline CDR1 MRHNA, CDR2 SNTAGT. Trimming took 4 bases from V and 2 from J, leaving 12 bases between them. This CDR3 contains 14 residues.

On this clone: At one of its ends the junction is not consistent with the germline gene, which may arise from a read error. J is TRBJ2-7 and V is TRBV7-7, with a tentative D call TRBD2 (5 bases). Germline V CDR1 and CDR2: SSHAT, FNYEAQ (reference sequence). CDR3 size: 13 residues. This chain's CDR3 is CASSRGRSYEQYF. The CDR3, as DNA: TGTGCTAGCAGCCGGGGTCGGTCCTACGAGCAGTACTTC.

The V call is TRBV5-6, the J call TRBJ2-7, with a tentative D call TRBD1 (6 bases). This CDR3 has 15 residues. Per germline, CDR1 SGHDT and CDR2 YYEEEE. V was cut by 3 bases and J by 5 bases, with 18 bases left in between. The CDR3 DNA follows: TGTGCCAGCAGCTGGGGCCGACAGGTCAGTAACGAGCAGTACTTC. Its protein is CASSWGRQVSNEQYF.

This clone appeared once. This chain connects TRBV11-2 to TRBJ2-7; D gene unclear. V was clipped by 6 bases and J by 7 bases, with 16 bases between them. The CDR3 is 13 amino acids. CDR1 is SGHAT and CDR2 is FQNNGV in the germline V gene. The CDR3 sequence: CASSYNAIGEQYF. CDR3 nucleotides: TGTGCCAGCAGTTACAACGCGATCGGGGAGCAGTACTTC.

This clone was counted between two and nine times. The CDR3 protein is CASSTSTGHLTDTQYF. The CDR3 DNA sequence: TGTGCCAGCAGCACCTCGACAGGGCACCTTACAGATACGCAGTATTTT. This sequence joins TRBV7-6 and TRBJ2-3; 7 nucleotides line up with TRBD1. Germline V CDR1 and CDR2: SGHVS, FNYEAQ. J was trimmed by 3 bases and V by 5 bases; bases with no gene match: 11. This CDR3 has 16 amino acids.

This chain uses TRBV29-1 with TRBJ1-1; 9 bases agree with TRBD1. There are 13 residues in the CDR3. CDR1 and CDR2 (germline): SQVTM, ANQGSEA. With 0 bases clipped from V and 13 bases from J, the junction kept 9 bases outside the gene matches. This chain's CDR3 is CSVEDGIRQGVFF. CDR3 DNA: TGCAGCGTTGAAGATGGGATTCGACAGGGGGTTTTCTTT.

V is TRBV15 and J is TRBJ2-7; 8 nucleotides agree with TRBD1. This CDR3 has 15 residues. V shed 2 bases and J 5 bases; nucleotides not matched to a gene: 8. Germline V CDR1 and CDR2: LNHNV, YYDKDF (reference sequence). The CDR3 loop reads CATSRRQGSRDEQYF. DNA for the CDR3: TGTGCCACCAGCAGAAGACAGGGGTCCAGGGACGAGCAGTACTTC.

This chain connects TRBV4-2 to TRBJ1-1; D is unclear. Germline V CDR1 and CDR2: LGHNA, YNFKEQ. V was shortened by 1 base and J by 1 base, with 10 bases between the two germline ends. The length of the CDR3 is 15 residues. The CDR3, as DNA: TGTGCCAGCAGCCAAGTTCAGTTTCCGAACACTGAAGCTTTCTTT. It yields the protein CASSQVQFPNTEAFF.

This clone was counted once. CDR3 DNA sequence: TGCGCCAGCAGCTTGACCGGGCGGAACACTGAAGCTTTCTTT. Protein product: CASSLTGRNTEAFF. J is TRBJ1-1 and V is TRBV5-1, with D uncertain. V lost 1 base, J lost 1 base, and 8 bases lay in between. The germline gives CDR1 SGHRS, CDR2 YFSETQ. The CDR3 is 14 residues long.

V gene TRBV6-1 combines with J gene TRBJ1-1, with D possibly matching TRBD1 (5 bases). V was shortened by 5 bases and J by 1 base, with 11 bases between the two germline ends. The germline V gene encodes CDR1 MNHNS and CDR2 SASEGT. The CDR3 is 14 amino acids. CDR3 sequence: CASSLPGPNTEAFF. CDR3 in DNA: TGTGCCAGCAGTCTTCCGGGGCCGAACACTGAAGCTTTCTTT.

By share of the sample, this clone is medium-sized. The V and J genes are TRBV4-1 and TRBJ1-1; TRBD1 is a possible D gene (5 bases). Germline V gene lookup returns CDR1 MGHRA and CDR2 YSYEKL. The CDR3 is 16 residues long. V was pared by 2 bases and J by 1 base, with 14 bases between. The DNA of the CDR3 is TGCGCCAGCAGCCAAACTCCCCCAGGGCGGAACACTGAAGCTTTCTTT. This translates into CASSQTPPGRNTEAFF.

The chain joins TRBV7-8 to TRBJ2-2; perhaps TRBD1 as D (6 bases). This CDR3 has 14 residues. Trimming shortened V by 1 base and J by 5 bases, and 8 bases separated the two germline ends. Germline-derived CDR1 and CDR2 are SGHVS and FQNEAQ. The CDR3 coding sequence is TGTGCCAGCAGCTTAGTAGGGGGAACCGGGGAGCTGTTTTTT. It specifies CASSLVGGTGELFF. The full variable domain, with the rest looked up from reference TRBV7-8 and TRBJ2-2, is GAGVSQSPRYKVAKRGQDVALRCDPISGHVSLFWYQQALGQGPEFLTYFQNEAQLDKSGLPSDRFFAERPEGSVSTLKIQRTQQEDSAVYLCASSLVGGTGELFFGEGSRLTVL.